The rows below give T cell receptor beta chains drawn from one sample of a study of blood T cell repertoires in COVID-19. Libraries were prepared by immunoSEQ multiplex PCR; TCRdb keeps only in-frame clonotypes and omits some of them. The profile shows 250,000 or so clones, 85% to 90% of them singletons. The sequenced material came from peripheral blood. The source of these receptors is a woman in her sixties with acute or convalescent COVID-19. Both conserved end residues are part of each CDR3. The D gene is left open where the match is weak. Some rows have no size entry. The others give once, few or many, or a class for an expanded clone.

v_call	j_call	d_call	clone_size	cdr3_aa	cdr3_nt
TRBV3-1/TRBV3-2	TRBJ2-5	NA	NA	CASSQDVANQETQYF	TGTGCCAGCAGCCAAGATGTGGCCAACCAAGAGACCCAGTACTTC
TRBV27	TRBJ2-7	TRBD1	NA	CASSLSPGGYSYEQYF	TGTGCCAGCAGTTTGTCTCCAGGGGGTTACTCCTACGAGCAGTACTTC
TRBV11-2	TRBJ1-3	NA	once	CASSLGLFRDSGNTIYF	TGTGCCAGCAGCTTAGGGCTGTTCCGGGACTCTGGAAACACCATATATTTT
TRBV7-2	TRBJ2-2	TRBD1	once	CASRRDRGLTGELFF	TGTGCCAGCAGGCGGGACAGGGGGTTAACCGGGGAGCTGTTTTTT
TRBV5-1	TRBJ2-5	NA	NA	CASRLQVQETQYF	TGCGCCAGCAGGCTCCAGGTTCAAGAGACCCAGTACTTC
TRBV5-4	TRBJ2-1	TRBD2	NA	CASSSGLGGGANEQFF	TGTGCCAGCAGCTCGGGACTTGGCGGGGGGGCGAATGAGCAGTTCTTC
TRBV15	TRBJ2-1	TRBD2	once	CATSRGLAGGNEQFF	TGTGCCACCAGCAGAGGGCTAGCGGGAGGCAATGAGCAGTTCTTC
TRBV2	TRBJ1-5	TRBD1	NA	CASTKGGQGASNQPQHF	TGTGCCAGCACTAAAGGGGGACAGGGGGCAAGTAATCAGCCCCAGCATTTT
TRBV28	TRBJ1-2	TRBD1	NA	CASRLTGTGDGYTF	TGTGCCAGCAGATTAACCGGGACAGGGGATGGCTACACCTTC
TRBV18	TRBJ1-3	NA	few	CASSPAQGSLAGNTIYF	TGTGCCAGCTCACCAGCCCAGGGCTCGCTTGCTGGAAACACCATATATTTT
TRBV6-5	TRBJ1-3	TRBD1	NA	CASNRQGAGNTIYF	TGTGCCAGCAACAGACAGGGGGCTGGAAACACCATATATTTT
TRBV11-2	TRBJ2-2	NA	NA	CASSPFNTGELFF	TGTGCCAGCAGCCCCTTTAACACCGGGGAGCTGTTTTTT
TRBV19	TRBJ1-2	TRBD1	NA	CASTRTGTERYTF	TGTGCCAGTACCCGAACCGGGACAGAGCGCTACACCTTC
TRBV19	TRBJ2-2	TRBD1	NA	CASTQGAGPGELFF	TGTGCCAGTACCCAGGGGGCAGGGCCCGGGGAGCTGTTTTTT
TRBV7-7	TRBJ2-1	TRBD2	NA	CASSLKLAELNEQFF	TGTGCTAGCAGCTTAAAACTAGCGGAGCTCAATGAGCAGTTCTTC
TRBV27	TRBJ1-1	NA	NA	CASRGGGSTEAFF	TGTGCCAGCAGGGGAGGGGGTTCAACTGAAGCTTTCTTT
TRBV28	TRBJ2-1	NA	NA	CVEGEDRWLNEQFF	TGTGTCGAGGGGGAGGACAGGTGGTTGAATGAGCAGTTCTTC
TRBV5-6	TRBJ1-3	TRBD1	NA	CASSLDRGTWGNTIYF	TGTGCCAGCAGCTTGGACAGGGGAACCTGGGGAAACACCATATATTTT
TRBV3-1/TRBV3-2	TRBJ1-2	TRBD1	NA	CASSGGQVMGIVYTF	TGTGCCAGCAGCGGGGGACAGGTGATGGGGATTGTCTACACCTTC
TRBV2	TRBJ2-6	NA	NA	CASIRVAGANVLTF	TGTGCCAGCATTCGGGTGGCTGGGGCCAACGTCCTGACTTTC
TRBV19	TRBJ1-2	TRBD1	NA	CASSQDPTGIYGYTF	TGTGCCAGTAGTCAAGACCCGACAGGGATCTATGGCTACACCTTC
TRBV5-1	TRBJ2-3	TRBD2	NA	CASSLLAGDTDTQYF	TGCGCCAGCAGCTTATTGGCGGGGGATACAGATACGCAGTATTTT
TRBV29-1	TRBJ2-2	NA	few	CSGLRDTNTGELFF	TGCAGCGGACTCCGGGACACTAACACCGGGGAGCTGTTTTTT
TRBV10-3	TRBJ2-7	NA	NA	CAIGSGGRGEQYF	TGTGCCATCGGGTCAGGCGGAAGGGGCGAGCAGTACTTC
TRBV11-2	TRBJ1-2	TRBD1	NA	CASSSPRTGVLGGYTF	TGTGCCAGCAGCTCCCCCAGGACAGGAGTACTGGGGGGCTACACCTTC
TRBV5-1	TRBJ1-1	TRBD1	NA	CASSLQTGGTNTEAFF	TGCGCCAGCAGCTTGCAAACAGGGGGTACTAACACTGAAGCTTTCTTT
TRBV7-2	TRBJ2-7	TRBD2	NA	CASSPPPTSDTYEQYF	TGTGCCAGCAGCCCCCCCCCTACTAGCGATACCTACGAGCAGTACTTC
TRBV29-1	TRBJ2-5	NA	NA	CSVAGVVETQYF	TGCAGCGTTGCCGGGGTAGTGGAGACCCAGTACTTC
TRBV4-3	TRBJ2-1	NA	NA	CASSQDWRAPYNEQFF	TGCGCCAGCAGCCAAGACTGGCGGGCCCCTTACAATGAGCAGTTCTTC
TRBV12-1	TRBJ1-3	NA	NA	CLGGLLPFGNTIYF	TGCTTGGGGGGGCTACTCCCTTTCGGAAACACCATATATTTT
TRBV30	TRBJ1-2	NA	NA	CAWSVSDSANYGYTF	TGTGCCTGGAGTGTCTCGGACAGCGCTAACTATGGCTACACCTTC
TRBV18	TRBJ2-4	TRBD1	NA	CASSPTPGQGMGLAKNIQYF	TGTGCCAGCTCACCAACTCCGGGACAGGGGATGGGTTTGGCCAAAAACATTCAGTACTTC
TRBV7-2	TRBJ2-2	TRBD1	NA	CASSSTPGQGAAGELFF	TGTGCCAGCAGTTCTACCCCGGGACAGGGGGCGGCCGGGGAGCTGTTTTTT
TRBV7-9	TRBJ2-1	TRBD1	NA	CASSFETGGSYNEQFF	TGTGCCAGCAGCTTTGAGACAGGGGGGTCCTACAATGAGCAGTTCTTC
TRBV6-1	TRBJ2-2	NA	NA	CASSAVAGTRTGELFF	TGTGCCAGCAGTGCCGTAGCAGGGACAAGGACCGGGGAGCTGTTTTTT
TRBV6-6	TRBJ1-2	TRBD1	NA	CASRTGTGTGGYTF	TGTGCCAGCAGGACCGGGACAGGGACGGGAGGCTACACCTTC
TRBV10-3	TRBJ2-1	TRBD2	NA	CAISELAGVSYNEQFF	TGTGCCATCAGTGAATTAGCGGGAGTGTCCTACAATGAGCAGTTCTTC
TRBV7-2	TRBJ1-6	TRBD1	NA	CASSLGGQGARSNSPLHF	TGTGCCAGCAGCTTAGGGGGACAGGGGGCGCGTTCGAATTCACCCCTCCACTTT
TRBV18	TRBJ1-5	TRBD1	NA	CASSPQTGGQPQHF	TGTGCCAGCTCACCACAGACAGGGGGTCAGCCCCAGCATTTT
TRBV28	TRBJ2-3	TRBD2	once	CASSLSLRTSGRTDTQYF	TGTGCCAGCAGCCTATCTCTACGGACTAGCGGGAGGACAGATACGCAGTATTTT
TRBV19	TRBJ1-4	TRBD1	NA	CASSPGQLNEKLFF	TGTGCCAGTAGTCCGGGACAGTTAAATGAAAAACTGTTTTTT